The 23 T cell receptor beta chains in this list originate from one sample, sequenced in a study of OX40 agonist ivuxolimab in advanced cancers. Profiling relied on immunoSEQ multiplex PCR, and the TCRdb table lists in-frame clones only, not all of them. The data show 55,000 to 70,000 clones, around four fifths seen once. This sample comprised CD4+ or CD8+ T cells sorted from blood, obtained in a trial of the OX40 agonist ivuxolimab. These receptors were collected from an adult with an advanced solid tumor such as melanoma, head and neck, liver or kidney cancer.

This clone was seen a single time. This chain connects TRBV5-8 to TRBJ1-1; D is undetermined. CDR3 length equals 13 residues. V gave up 0 bases and J gave up 3 bases, with 6 bases separating them. The V gene's germline CDR1 is SGHTS and CDR2 YDEGEE. The CDR3 sequence is CASSLEWDTEAFF. The CDR3 coding sequence is TGTGCCAGCAGCTTGGAGTGGGACACTGAAGCTTTCTTT.

The rearrangement joins TRBV19 to TRBJ1-1; D gene ambiguous. The CDR3 contains 15 residues. Between the trimmed V and J ends, which lost 7 bases and 7 bases, there was a span of 22 bases. Looked up from germline, CDR1 is LNHDA and CDR2 is SQIVND (reference sequence). The chain's CDR3 is CASTLGPRDDVEAFF. Here the CDR3 DNA reads TGTGCCAGTACCTTGGGCCCCAGAGATGATGTTGAAGCTTTCTTT.

The chain is built from TRBV5-1 and TRBJ2-5; 10 nucleotides agree with TRBD1. There are 15 residues in the CDR3. From germline, CDR1 is SGHRS and CDR2 YFSETQ. Trimming cost V 0 bases and J 5 bases; bases outside gene matches: 4. CDR3 bases: TGCGCCAGCAGCTTGGCCCGGGACAGGGGTGAGACCCAGTACTTC. It translates to CASSLARDRGETQYF.

The V gene is TRBV7-2, the J gene TRBJ2-1, with D perhaps matching TRBD1 (6 bases). Trimming cost V 5 bases and J 0 bases, with 11 bases left between them. This CDR3 comprises 15 residues. Germline-derived CDR1 and CDR2 are SGHTA and FQGNSA. CDR3 bases: TGTGCCAGCAGCCAGCGGACAGACTCCTACAATGAGCAGTTCTTC. Protein: CASSQRTDSYNEQFF.

This clone appeared a single time. The V gene is TRBV6-4, the J gene TRBJ2-6; D uncertain. The ends were cut back, 4 bases at V and 1 base at J, with 8 bases in the middle. The CDR3 spans 15 residues. Germline V gene lookup returns CDR1 MRHNA and CDR2 SNTAGT. The CDR3 spells CASSVSGSGANVLTF. DNA of the CDR3: TGTGCCAGCAGTGTCAGTGGGTCTGGGGCCAACGTCCTGACTTTC.

The gene calls are TRBV6-1 and TRBJ1-1; 9 bases match TRBD1. The germline V gene has CDR1 MNHNS and CDR2 SASEGT. This CDR3 has 14 amino acids. After removal of 8 bases from V and 1 base from J, the junction contained 5 bases not matched to a gene. The chain's CDR3 is CASARGQGNTEAFF. The CDR3 nucleotides read TGTGCCAGCGCCAGGGGACAGGGGAACACTGAAGCTTTCTTT.

The V call is TRBV9, the J call TRBJ2-7, with TRBD1 identical over 7 bases. The J segment lost 3 bases and the V segment lost 3 bases, leaving 9 bases of the junction unmatched. CDR1 and CDR2 from the germline V gene are SGDLS and YYNGEE. The CDR3 loop spans 15 amino acids. The CDR3 sequence is CASSGRTGPFYEQYF. The CDR3 DNA follows: TGTGCCAGCAGCGGAAGGACAGGACCTTTCTACGAGCAGTACTTC.

The J gene is TRBJ2-1, the V gene TRBV27, with TRBD2 matching over 10 bases. The germline CDR1 and CDR2 sequences are MNHEY and SMNVEV (reference sequence). V was pared by 1 base and J by 5 bases, with 5 bases of the junction left unmatched. This CDR3 is 16 amino acids long. This CDR3 is CASSLWASGSHNEQFF. CDR3 nucleotide sequence: TGTGCCAGCAGTTTATGGGCTAGCGGGAGCCACAATGAGCAGTTCTTC.

The chain uses TRBV4-2 and TRBJ1-4; perhaps TRBD1 as D (6 bases). Deletions cut 0 bases from V and 6 bases from J, with 17 bases between. This CDR3 comprises 17 residues. The germline CDR1 and CDR2 sequences are LGHNA and YNFKEQ. CDR3 amino acids: CASSQDSSRGGDEKLFF. The CDR3 DNA follows: TGTGCCAGCAGCCAAGATTCTTCCAGGGGAGGAGATGAAAAACTGTTTTTT.

The chain employs TRBV6-5 and TRBJ1-1; possibly TRBD1 for D (5 bases). Trimming took off 2 bases at V and 11 bases at J, with 12 bases between the two ends. The CDR3 runs to 12 residues. Per the germline V gene, CDR1 is MNHEY and CDR2 is SVGAGI. CDR3 in DNA: TGTGCCAGCAGTTACGATAGGGGTGAGGCTTTCTTT. Its protein product is CASSYDRGEAFF.

The chain links TRBV7-9 to TRBJ1-4; D gene unclear. The CDR3 covers 12 residues. The germline CDR1 and CDR2 sequences are SEHNR and FQNEAQ (reference sequence). V lost 4 bases and J 8 bases, leaving 8 bases between the germline ends. CDR3 in DNA: TGTGCCAGCAGCTCCGTGGAGGAAAAACTGTTTTTT. Translating gives CASSSVEEKLFF.

This clone was found a few times. The rearrangement joins TRBV11-2 to TRBJ2-7; no clear D. This CDR3 region has 12 residues. CDR1 SGHAT and CDR2 FQNNGV come from the germline V gene. V was clipped by 3 bases and J by 2 bases, with 5 bases between them. The CDR3 DNA reads as TGTGCCAGCAGCTTTGGTGCCTACGAGCAGTACTTC. This sequence encodes CASSFGAYEQYF. Variable domain in full (rest from reference TRBV11-2 and TRBJ2-7): EAGVAQSPRYKIIEKRQSVAFWCNPISGHATLYWYQQILGQGPKLLIQFQNNGVVDDSQLPKDRFSAERLKGVDSTLKIQPAKLEDSAVYLCASSFGAYEQYFGPGTRLTVT.

This clone was counted a single time. V is TRBV7-3 and J is TRBJ2-5; 8 nucleotides align to TRBD1. The J segment lost 0 bases and the V segment lost 1 base, leaving 4 bases of the junction unmatched. The CDR3 sequence is 16 residues long. CDR1 is SGHTA, CDR2 FQGTGA, per germline. The chain's CDR3 is CASSLIGQGYQETQYF. Written as DNA, the CDR3 is TGTGCCAGCAGCTTAATTGGACAGGGTTACCAAGAGACCCAGTACTTC.

V usage is TRBV27 and J usage is TRBJ2-1, with a possible D match to TRBD1 (6 bases). The CDR3 contains 15 residues. V lost 5 bases and J lost 2, with 13 bases in between. CDR1 and CDR2 from the germline V gene are MNHEY and SMNVEV (reference sequence). The CDR3 region has the DNA TGTGCCAGCAGTCCGCCAGGGGTCACCTACAATGAGCAGTTCTTC. Its protein is CASSPPGVTYNEQFF.

The chain uses TRBV28 and TRBJ2-5, with 10 positions matching TRBD1. V shed 5 bases and J 1 base; nucleotides not matched to a gene: 7. Germline V gene lookup returns CDR1 MDHEN and CDR2 SYDVKM. This CDR3 has 16 amino acids. Here the CDR3 reads CASSPRTGGIQETQYF. CDR3 sequence (DNA): TGTGCCAGCAGTCCCCGGACAGGGGGTATCCAAGAGACCCAGTACTTC. Full variable domain (rest looked up from reference TRBV28 and TRBJ2-5): DVKVTQSSRYLVKRTGEKVFLECVQDMDHENMFWYRQDPGLGLRLIYFSYDVKMKEKGDIPEGYSVSREKKERFSLILESASTNQTSMYLCASSPRTGGIQETQYFGPGTRLLVL.

In this sample, this clone is medium-sized. CDR3 amino acids: CASSQEGLANYEQYF. CDR3 DNA: TGTGCCAGCAGCCAAGAGGGTCTAGCGAACTACGAGCAGTACTTC. The rearrangement joins TRBV4-2 to TRBJ2-7, with D perhaps matching TRBD2 (6 bases). CDR1 is LGHNA, CDR2 YNFKEQ, per germline. Deletions cut 0 bases from V and 3 bases from J, with 12 bases between. This CDR3 spans 15 amino acids.

This clone has a handful of counts. The J gene is TRBJ2-1, the V gene TRBV7-9; 7 bases map to TRBD2. V shed 4 bases and J 8 bases; nucleotides not matched to a gene: 5. Per germline, CDR1 SEHNR and CDR2 FQNEAQ (reference sequence). The CDR3 runs 13 residues. CDR3 protein: CASSSPTSDEQFF. For the CDR3, the DNA is TGTGCCAGCAGCTCCCCTACTAGCGATGAGCAGTTCTTC.

V is TRBV11-2 and J is TRBJ2-7; 7 bases line up with TRBD2. This CDR3 spans 13 amino acids. Germline CDR1 is SGHAT and CDR2 is FQNNGV. The trim removed 1 base at V and 3 bases at J, leaving 0 bases unmatched. The CDR3: CASSLGTSYEQYF. The CDR3 DNA is TGTGCCAGCAGCTTAGGGACTAGCTACGAGCAGTACTTC.

This rearrangement joins TRBV7-2 to TRBJ2-7; D gene unclear. The CDR3 extends over 12 amino acids. CDR1 and CDR2 (germline): SGHTA, FQGNSA. V was trimmed by 5 bases and J by 2 bases, leaving 7 bases between them. This chain's CDR3 is CASSPRAYEQYF. The CDR3 bases are TGTGCCAGCAGCCCCCGGGCCTACGAGCAGTACTTC.

This chain connects TRBV20-1 to TRBJ1-2; D uncertain. Germline values: CDR1 DFQATT, CDR2 SNEGSKA (reference sequence). The CDR3 has 11 residues. V dropped 3 bases and J dropped 5 bases, with 7 bases sitting between them. The CDR3 loop reads CSARVGYGYTF. The CDR3 DNA sequence: TGCAGTGCTAGGGTCGGGTATGGCTACACCTTC.

CDR3 amino acids: CASKRGLAGDVGEQFF. Here the CDR3 DNA reads TGTGCCAGCAAACGGGGACTAGCGGGAGATGTTGGTGAGCAGTTCTTC. The V and J genes are TRBV11-3 and TRBJ2-1, with 14 bases matching TRBD2. Trimming cost V 7 bases and J 9 bases; bases outside gene matches: 11. The germline gives CDR1 SGHNT, CDR2 YENEEA. This CDR3 has 16 amino acids.

This chain uses TRBV9 with TRBJ2-3; TRBD2 is a possible D gene (7 bases). The CDR3 runs 16 residues. The germline CDR1 and CDR2 sequences are SGDLS and YYNGEE. The V end was cut by 0 bases, the J end by 3 bases, with 14 bases between. CDR3 DNA sequence: TGTGCCAGCAGCGTAGGGGCGGGGGCTCAGACAGATACGCAGTATTTT. Protein product: CASSVGAGAQTDTQYF.

The chain links TRBV28 to TRBJ1-2; no definite D call. V shed 6 bases and J shed 5 bases, with 7 bases lying between them. From germline, CDR1 is MDHEN and CDR2 SYDVKM. The CDR3 has 11 residues. CDR3 in DNA: TGTGCCAGCAGCTGGGGATATGGCTACACCTTC. Protein product: CASSWGYGYTF.